The rows below give T cell receptor beta chains drawn from one sample of a study of T cells in Graves' hyperthyroidism and ophthalmopathy. TCRdb reanalysed the multiplex PCR reads using MiXCR and keeps one entry per CDR3 protein. The top ten clones hold roughly 4.3% of a sample with more than 500,000 distinct CDR3 sequences, over 12% of them seen once. Specimen: blood. These receptors were obtained from a woman aged 40 to 50 with Graves' ophthalmopathy. CDR3s include the opening cysteine and the closing phenylalanine or tryptophan. Fields, in order: clone size, D gene, J gene, V gene, CDR3 protein, CDR3 DNA. D genes are given only for firm matches. Clone size, where shown, is once, few, many, or a class for clones that have expanded.

size: many
D: NA
J: TRBJ2-7
V: TRBV28
CDR3: CASSLSLALGYEQYF
DNA: TGTGCCAGCAGTTTATCGTTAGCCTTAGGCTACGAGCAGTACTTC

size: many
D: NA
J: TRBJ2-7
V: TRBV28
CDR3: CASGQHESYEQYF
DNA: TGTGCCAGTGGACAGCATGAGTCCTACGAGCAGTACTTC

size: many
D: NA
J: TRBJ2-7
V: TRBV2
CDR3: CASIEWAGGEQYF
DNA: TGTGCCAGCATCGAATGGGCTGGGGGCGAGCAGTACTTC

size: many
D: NA
J: TRBJ2-4
V: TRBV12-3/TRBV12-4
CDR3: CASSTKGVGYIQYF
DNA: TGTGCCAGCAGTACAAAGGGGGTGGGGTACATTCAGTACTTC

size: NA
D: NA
J: TRBJ2-7
V: TRBV25-1
CDR3: CASSHLGAGEQYF
DNA: TGTGCCAGCAGTCATCTGGGGGCGGGGGAGCAGTACTTC

size: many
D: TRBD2
J: TRBJ2-7
V: TRBV20-1
CDR3: CSAKPLAGVSYEQYF
DNA: TGCAGTGCTAAACCTCTAGCGGGAGTGTCCTACGAGCAGTACTTC

size: many
D: NA
J: TRBJ2-7
V: TRBV11-2
CDR3: CASSLKPDRGTSHEQYF
DNA: TGTGCCAGCAGCCTAAAACCGGACAGAGGGACCTCCCACGAGCAGTACTTC

size: NA
D: NA
J: TRBJ2-7
V: TRBV4-1
CDR3: CASSQETGTAYEQYF
DNA: TGCGCCAGCAGCCAAGAAACCGGGACCGCTTACGAGCAGTACTTC

size: many
D: NA
J: TRBJ2-7
V: TRBV15
CDR3: CATSSARAYEQYF
DNA: TGTGCCACCAGCAGCGCTAGGGCTTACGAGCAGTACTTC

size: many
D: TRBD2
J: TRBJ2-5
V: TRBV7-6
CDR3: CASSLTSGGLETQYF
DNA: TGTGCCAGCAGCCTCACTAGCGGGGGTTTGGAGACCCAGTACTTC

size: many
D: TRBD1
J: TRBJ2-7
V: TRBV5-1
CDR3: CASSLAVRGQGAYEQYF
DNA: TGCGCCAGCAGCTTGGCCGTAAGGGGACAGGGGGCTTACGAGCAGTACTTC

size: many
D: TRBD1
J: TRBJ2-7
V: TRBV6-1
CDR3: CASSPAQGNYEQYF
DNA: TGTGCCAGCAGCCCCGCACAGGGGAATTACGAGCAGTACTTC

size: few
D: TRBD1
J: TRBJ2-6
V: TRBV10-3
CDR3: CATDRAPSGANVLTF
DNA: TGTGCCACCGACAGGGCCCCCTCTGGGGCCAACGTCCTGACTTTC

size: many
D: TRBD2
J: TRBJ2-7
V: TRBV10-3
CDR3: CAISESAGGYEQYF
DNA: TGTGCCATCAGTGAGTCGGCGGGAGGGTACGAGCAGTACTTC

size: NA
D: NA
J: TRBJ1-3
V: TRBV4-3
CDR3: CASSQGSFSGNTIYF
DNA: TGCGCCAGCAGCCAGGGGAGTTTCTCTGGAAACACCATATATTTT

size: many
D: NA
J: TRBJ2-2
V: TRBV6-1
CDR3: CASSEDGRPEDGELFF
DNA: TGTGCCAGCAGTGAAGACGGGAGACCCGAGGACGGGGAGCTGTTTTTT

size: many
D: NA
J: TRBJ1-1
V: TRBV28
CDR3: CASSIINTEAFF
DNA: TGTGCCAGCAGTATCATAAACACTGAAGCTTTCTTT

size: many
D: NA
J: TRBJ2-7
V: TRBV12-3/TRBV12-4
CDR3: CATHGRGHHEQYF
DNA: TGTGCCACCCATGGCAGGGGACACCACGAGCAGTACTTC

size: NA
D: NA
J: TRBJ2-2
V: TRBV28
CDR3: CASSLQGPAGTGELFF
DNA: TGTGCCAGCAGTTTACAGGGACCAGCCGGGACCGGGGAGCTGTTTTTT

size: many
D: NA
J: TRBJ1-1
V: TRBV28
CDR3: CASSLPDFNTEAFF
DNA: TGTGCCAGCAGTTTACCGGACTTTAACACTGAAGCTTTCTTT

size: few
D: NA
J: TRBJ2-2
V: TRBV24-1
CDR3: CATSDFTINTGELFF
DNA: TGTGCCACCAGTGATTTCACAATTAACACCGGGGAGCTGTTTTTT

size: many
D: NA
J: TRBJ1-1
V: TRBV20-1
CDR3: CSARVVGLWAFF
DNA: TGCAGTGCTAGAGTCGTCGGTCTATGGGCTTTCTTT

size: few
D: NA
J: TRBJ1-5
V: TRBV12-3/TRBV12-4
CDR3: CASSPRAEGPQHF
DNA: TGTGCCAGCAGTCCCCGGGCCGAGGGGCCCCAGCATTTT

size: few
D: NA
J: TRBJ1-2
V: TRBV19
CDR3: CASSVFPPTGSYTF
DNA: TGTGCCAGTAGTGTCTTCCCACCGACGGGGAGCTACACCTTC

size: NA
D: TRBD1
J: TRBJ2-2
V: TRBV6-1
CDR3: CASREGYRDSPNTGELFF
DNA: TGTGCCAGCAGAGAAGGGTACCGGGACAGCCCAAACACCGGGGAGCTGTTTTTT

size: NA
D: NA
J: TRBJ1-1
V: TRBV3-1
CDR3: CASSPLRGQDTEAFF
DNA: TGTGCCAGCAGCCCCCTCAGAGGACAAGACACTGAAGCTTTCTTT

size: many
D: TRBD2
J: TRBJ2-7
V: TRBV9
CDR3: CASSPRERDGPYEQYF
DNA: TGTGCCAGCAGCCCGAGGGAGCGGGACGGGCCCTACGAGCAGTACTTC

size: many
D: TRBD2
J: TRBJ2-7
V: TRBV27
CDR3: CASSPGTSGRSEQYF
DNA: TGTGCCAGCAGTCCCGGGACTAGCGGGAGAAGCGAGCAGTACTTC

size: many
D: NA
J: TRBJ2-4
V: TRBV19
CDR3: CASSIAQNNIQYF
DNA: TGTGCCAGTAGTATTGCCCAGAATAACATTCAGTACTTC

size: few
D: NA
J: TRBJ1-1
V: TRBV6-1
CDR3: CASSSPWNMNTEAFF
DNA: TGTGCCAGCAGCTCTCCGTGGAACATGAACACTGAAGCTTTCTTT

size: few
D: NA
J: TRBJ1-1
V: TRBV18
CDR3: CASSPLPGETEAFF
DNA: TGTGCCAGCTCACCACTACCTGGAGAAACTGAAGCTTTCTTT

size: many
D: TRBD2
J: TRBJ2-5
V: TRBV20-1
CDR3: CRALAGDAQETQYF
DNA: TGCAGGGCACTAGCGGGAGATGCGCAAGAGACCCAGTACTTC

size: many
D: TRBD1
J: TRBJ2-5
V: TRBV19
CDR3: CASTGTGEETQYF
DNA: TGTGCCAGTACCGGGACAGGGGAAGAGACCCAGTACTTC

size: NA
D: TRBD2
J: TRBJ2-2
V: TRBV4-2
CDR3: CASKEREGPNTGELFF
DNA: TGTGCCAGCAAAGAGCGGGAGGGCCCGAACACCGGGGAGCTGTTTTTT

size: many
D: TRBD2
J: TRBJ2-7
V: TRBV7-9
CDR3: CASSYQTSGYEQYF
DNA: TGTGCCAGCAGCTATCAGACTAGCGGGTACGAGCAGTACTTC

size: many
D: TRBD2
J: TRBJ2-7
V: TRBV12-3/TRBV12-4
CDR3: CASSDQGLAVDEQYF
DNA: TGTGCCAGCAGTGACCAAGGGCTAGCGGTTGACGAGCAGTACTTC

size: many
D: TRBD1
J: TRBJ2-7
V: TRBV7-9
CDR3: CASSQRDRAYEQYF
DNA: TGTGCCAGCAGCCAAAGGGACAGAGCCTACGAGCAGTACTTC

size: many
D: NA
J: TRBJ1-3
V: TRBV11-2
CDR3: CASSLAQSGNTIYF
DNA: TGTGCCAGCAGCTTAGCCCAGTCGGGAAACACCATATATTTT

size: NA
D: NA
J: TRBJ2-7
V: TRBV12-3/TRBV12-4
CDR3: CASSFEAYRYEQYF
DNA: TGTGCCAGCAGTTTCGAGGCCTACAGGTACGAGCAGTACTTC

size: many
D: NA
J: TRBJ2-7
V: TRBV4-2
CDR3: CASSQEGGGSSYEQYF
DNA: TGTGCCAGCAGCCAAGAAGGTGGGGGGAGCTCCTACGAGCAGTACTTC

size: NA
D: TRBD1
J: TRBJ2-2
V: TRBV7-6
CDR3: CASRDTGQGITGELFF
DNA: TGTGCCAGCAGGGACACGGGACAGGGGATTACCGGGGAGCTGTTTTTT

size: many
D: NA
J: TRBJ2-5
V: TRBV29-1
CDR3: CSVAQTLQETQYF
DNA: TGCAGCGTTGCCCAGACCTTACAAGAGACCCAGTACTTC

size: many
D: TRBD2
J: TRBJ2-2
V: TRBV24-1
CDR3: CATSKSGRLNTGELFF
DNA: TGTGCCACCAGTAAAAGCGGGAGACTGAACACCGGGGAGCTGTTTTTT

size: many
D: TRBD1
J: TRBJ1-1
V: TRBV24-1
CDR3: CATSESGTVNTEAFF
DNA: TGTGCCACCAGTGAGTCCGGGACAGTGAACACTGAAGCTTTCTTT

size: many
D: NA
J: TRBJ1-1
V: TRBV12-3/TRBV12-4
CDR3: CASRPGGGNTEAFF
DNA: TGTGCCAGCAGGCCTGGGGGAGGGAACACTGAAGCTTTCTTT

size: many
D: TRBD1
J: TRBJ2-7
V: TRBV12-3/TRBV12-4
CDR3: CASSTPATGVHEQYF
DNA: TGTGCCAGCAGCACTCCCGCGACAGGGGTGCACGAGCAGTACTTC

size: many
D: TRBD2
J: TRBJ2-2
V: TRBV14
CDR3: CASSSPGLATTGELFF
DNA: TGTGCCAGCAGTTCCCCTGGACTAGCGACAACCGGGGAGCTGTTTTTT

size: many
D: NA
J: TRBJ2-7
V: TRBV20-1
CDR3: CSARAGGYEQYF
DNA: TGCAGTGCTAGAGCGGGCGGGTACGAGCAGTACTTC

size: NA
D: TRBD1
J: TRBJ2-5
V: TRBV7-2
CDR3: CASSSYRDRGWETQYF
DNA: TGTGCCAGCAGCTCATACCGGGACAGGGGGTGGGAGACCCAGTACTTC

size: many
D: NA
J: TRBJ2-7
V: TRBV6-2/TRBV6-3
CDR3: CASRRTHPGREYDEQYF
DNA: TGTGCCAGCAGACGAACCCACCCTGGACGGGAGTACGACGAGCAGTACTTC

size: many
D: TRBD1
J: TRBJ2-3
V: TRBV6-5
CDR3: CASSYGTGLDTQYF
DNA: TGTGCCAGCAGTTACGGGACAGGGTTAGATACGCAGTATTTT

size: many
D: NA
J: TRBJ2-7
V: TRBV7-2
CDR3: CASSLAGVNPEQYF
DNA: TGTGCCAGCAGCTTAGCGGGGGTGAATCCCGAGCAGTACTTC

size: many
D: TRBD2
J: TRBJ2-7
V: TRBV20-1
CDR3: CSASPPRTSGTYEQYF
DNA: TGCAGTGCTAGCCCACCCCGGACTAGCGGTACCTACGAGCAGTACTTC